The 32 T cell receptor beta chains in this list originate from one sample, sequenced in a study of T cells in Graves' hyperthyroidism and ophthalmopathy. Amplified regions were TCR beta CDR3 sequences from RNA transcripts. The HTBI primer set was used in a first-round RT-PCR of the TCR CDR3. TCRdb passed the multiplex PCR reads through MiXCR, listing each CDR3 protein once. The profile covers about 350,000 distinct CDR3 sequences, with 14% appearing a single time and 20% to 25% taken by the ten largest. The source material was blood. The receptor set was obtained from a woman between 25 and 40 years old with Graves' hyperthyroidism.

The chain carries TRBV27 and TRBJ2-4, with a weak D call TRBD2 (5 bases). The germline gives CDR1 MNHEY, CDR2 SMNVEV (reference sequence). The length of the CDR3 is 12 residues. V was clipped by 8 bases and J by 5 bases, with 10 bases between them. CDR3 amino acids: CASGRSENIQYF. CDR3 in DNA: TGTGCCAGCGGGAGATCAGAAAACATTCAGTACTTC.

This clonotype was recorded at least ten times. The chain carries TRBV11-2 and TRBJ1-1, with D hard to call. Germline V gives CDR1 SGHAT, CDR2 FQNNGV. The ends were cut back, 0 bases at V and 1 base at J, with 12 bases in the middle. This CDR3 is built from 16 residues. CDR3 sequence reads: CASSLDQSSRNTEAFF. Written as DNA, the CDR3 is TGTGCCAGCAGCTTAGATCAAAGCTCCCGGAACACTGAAGCTTTCTTT.

In this sample, this clonotype turned up many times. The rearrangement joins TRBV7-2 to TRBJ2-2, with D perhaps matching TRBD1 (5 bases). The germline gives CDR1 SGHTA, CDR2 FQGNSA. The ends were cut back, 6 bases at V and 1 base at J, with 18 bases in the middle. The CDR3 covers 17 residues. The CDR3 nucleotides read TGTGCCAGCAGATCACATCGCCAGCAGGGGAACACCGGGGAGCTGTTTTTT. It yields the protein CASRSHRQQGNTGELFF.

The chain recombines TRBV25-1 with TRBJ2-6; D might be TRBD1 or TRBD2, each matching 5 bases. V gave up 1 base and J gave up 2 bases, with 12 bases separating them. CDR1 and CDR2 (germline): MGHDK, SYGVNS. The CDR3 runs 17 residues. In DNA, the CDR3 is TGTGCCAGCAGTGAATCAACGGTGGGGGCTGGGGCCAACGTCCTGACTTTC. It yields the protein CASSESTVGAGANVLTF.

The V and J genes are TRBV6-2 or TRBV6-3 and TRBJ1-1; D call uncertain. Trimming took off 8 bases at V and 5 bases at J, with 12 bases between the two ends. Germline CDR1 reads MNHEY; CDR2 reads SVGEGT. There are 12 residues in the CDR3. CDR3 loop: CASGRLGTEAFF. Written as DNA, the CDR3 is TGTGCCAGCGGCCGATTGGGAACTGAAGCTTTCTTT.

This clonotype has ten or more counts. J is TRBJ2-1 and V is TRBV6-6; TRBD2 might be the D (6 bases). Trimming shortened V by 0 bases and J by 8 bases, and 17 bases separated the two germline ends. Germline assignment: CDR1 MNHNY and CDR2 SVGAGI (reference sequence). The CDR3 sequence is 16 residues long. The CDR3 sequence: CASSYSIGRGPHEQFF. In nucleotides, the CDR3 is TGTGCCAGCAGTTACTCGATCGGGCGGGGACCCCATGAGCAGTTCTTC.

V usage is TRBV12-3 or TRBV12-4 and J usage is TRBJ2-1; D is undetermined. This CDR3 contains 14 residues. V lost 3 bases and J 8 bases, leaving 14 bases between the germline ends. The CDR3 protein is CASSFTARSDEQFF. In DNA form, the CDR3 reads TGTGCCAGCAGTTTTACGGCTCGGAGTGATGAGCAGTTCTTC.

This clonotype occurred many times. The chain joins TRBV12-3 or TRBV12-4 to TRBJ2-1; TRBD2 might be the D (6 bases). The CDR3 contains 16 residues. V dropped 5 bases and J dropped 7 bases, with 21 bases sitting between them. CDR3 in DNA: TGTGCCAGCAGTCCCCTTAGCGGTGCCGGCCCTAATGAGCAGTTCTTC. Translating gives CASSPLSGAGPNEQFF.

This chain uses TRBV6-1 with TRBJ1-5; the D is unclear. CDR1 is MNHNS, CDR2 SASEGT, per germline. This CDR3 is 17 amino acids long. V was pared by 11 bases and J by 3 bases, with 26 bases between. The CDR3 DNA sequence: TGTGCCCATAAAGAACCCCGTGAGGGCGATCTCAATCAGCCCCAGCATTTT. It is translated as CAHKEPREGDLNQPQHF.

This clonotype came up many times. The J gene is TRBJ1-5, the V gene TRBV6-1; tentatively, D is TRBD1 (5 bases). Trimming removed 6 bases from V and 6 bases from J, with 12 bases in between. The CDR3 covers 13 residues. Germline CDR1 reads MNHNS; CDR2 reads SASEGT. CDR3 coding DNA: TGTGCCAGCAGGGGGGGAGTGGTTCAGCCCCAGCATTTT. As protein: CASRGGVVQPQHF.

The rearrangement links TRBV10-3 to TRBJ2-3; unclear D gene. The V and J ends lost 2 bases and 0 bases respectively, with 6 bases between them. Germline V gene data show CDR1 as ENHRY and CDR2 as SYGVKD. The CDR3 length is 14 residues. CDR3 sequence (DNA): TGTGCCATCAGTGAGGGCGGAAGCACAGATACGCAGTATTTT. It encodes CAISEGGSTDTQYF.

This clonotype was counted at least ten times. The chain is built from TRBV20-1 and TRBJ2-5; D is unclear. The germline CDR1 and CDR2 sequences are DFQATT and SNEGSKA (reference sequence). This CDR3 comprises 10 residues. Trimming removed 4 bases at V and 5 bases at J, with 5 bases between. The CDR3 nucleotides are TGCAGTGCTACGGGTGAGACCCAGTACTTC. Its translation: CSATGETQYF.

This clonotype showed up many times. This CDR3 is CASRTPSVAYEQYF. The CDR3 DNA reads TGTGCCAGCAGGACTCCTAGCGTTGCCTACGAGCAGTACTTC. The chain couples TRBV6-2 or TRBV6-3 to TRBJ2-7; the D gene is possibly TRBD2 (6 bases). Germline CDR1 MNHEY, CDR2 SVGEGT. V lost 6 bases and J 2 bases, leaving 14 bases between the germline ends. This CDR3 is built from 14 residues.

The rearrangement uses TRBV12-3 or TRBV12-4 and TRBJ2-2, with D unclear. There are 14 residues in the CDR3. V was pared by 4 bases and J by 4 bases, with 10 bases between. CDR3 in DNA: TGTGCCAGCAGTTATGGTTTGGGCACCGGGGAGCTGTTTTTT. Translation gives CASSYGLGTGELFF.

V usage is TRBV6-1 and J usage is TRBJ2-2, with TRBD2 as a possible D gene (5 bases). CDR1 is MNHNS, CDR2 SASEGT, per germline. The CDR3 extends over 13 amino acids. Trimming cost V 5 bases and J 5 bases, with 9 bases left between them. The CDR3 reads CASSSVATGELFF. In nucleotides, the CDR3 is TGTGCCAGCAGTTCGGTAGCGACCGGGGAGCTGTTTTTT.

Many counts were recorded for this clonotype. V and J are TRBV12-3 or TRBV12-4 and TRBJ2-1; TRBD2 agrees at 13 bases. The CDR3 runs to 15 residues. V lost 5 bases, J lost 7 bases, and 5 bases stayed unmatched. CDR3 amino acids: CASSRTSGRGNEQFF. The CDR3 bases are TGTGCCAGCAGTCGGACTAGCGGGAGAGGGAATGAGCAGTTCTTC.

This chain joins TRBV6-1 and TRBJ2-4; no definite D call. In germline, CDR1 is MNHNS, CDR2 SASEGT. The CDR3 runs 15 residues. V was clipped by 5 bases and J by 6 bases, with 17 bases between them. In DNA form, the CDR3 reads TGTGCCAGCAGTTCTGGCTCGCGTCCGGGAAACATTCAGTACTTC. This gives the protein CASSSGSRPGNIQYF.

This clonotype was counted ten times or more. The chain carries TRBV28 and TRBJ2-7; D may correspond to TRBD1 or TRBD2 (6 bases each). The germline V gene has CDR1 MDHEN and CDR2 SYDVKM. The CDR3 runs 14 residues. V lost 2 bases, J lost 0 bases, and 8 bases lay in between. This CDR3 reads CASSLGGLSYEQYF. CDR3 sequence (DNA): TGTGCCAGCAGTTTAGGGGGGCTCTCCTACGAGCAGTACTTC.

Many counts were recorded for this clonotype. This chain joins TRBV2 and TRBJ1-1, with 10 bases fitting TRBD1. The CDR3 covers 13 residues. The V and J ends lost 5 bases and 6 bases, in that order; junction bases with no gene match: 3. Germline V gene data show CDR1 as SNHLY and CDR2 as FYNNEI. The CDR3 here is CASSTDRGSEAFF. As DNA, the CDR3 is TGTGCCAGCAGTACGGACAGGGGGTCTGAAGCTTTCTTT.

This clonotype was seen at least ten times. The CDR3 here is CASSLSLEQYF. Here the CDR3 DNA reads TGTGCCAGCAGCCTCTCTTTAGAGCAGTACTTC. This rearrangement joins TRBV28 to TRBJ2-7; D is unresolved. The V end was cut by 6 bases, the J end by 7 bases, with 10 bases between. The CDR3 spans 11 residues. In germline, CDR1 is MDHEN, CDR2 SYDVKM.

This clonotype occurred many times. The chain uses TRBV28 and TRBJ2-2; 12 nucleotides agree with TRBD1. Germline loops: CDR1 MDHEN, CDR2 SYDVKM. Trimming removed 4 bases from V and 6 bases from J; junction bases left unmatched: 6. The CDR3 is 16 amino acids. Here the CDR3 reads CASSSTGTGGSGELFF. CDR3 coding DNA: TGTGCCAGCAGTTCCACCGGGACAGGGGGCTCCGGGGAGCTGTTTTTT. The full variable domain, in which reference TRBV28 and TRBJ2-2 provide the parts outside the CDR3, is DVKVTQSSRYLVKRTGEKVFLECVQDMDHENMFWYRQDPGLGLRLIYFSYDVKMKEKGDIPEGYSVSREKKERFSLILESASTNQTSMYLCASSSTGTGGSGELFFGEGSRLTVL.

In this sample, this clonotype turned up many times. The chain uses TRBV12-3 or TRBV12-4 and TRBJ2-5; the match to TRBD1 covers 9 bases. V shed 7 bases and J 5 bases; nucleotides not matched to a gene: 5. The length of the CDR3 is 13 residues. CDR3 amino acids: CASTADRGETQYF. CDR3 nucleotide sequence: TGTGCCAGCACCGCCGACAGGGGGGAGACCCAGTACTTC.

This clonotype was seen a handful of times. The chain has TRBV7-9 and TRBJ2-2; 11 bases align to TRBD2. Germline V gene data show CDR1 as SEHNR and CDR2 as FQNEAQ (reference sequence). The CDR3 is 15 amino acids. The V gene end was trimmed by 3 bases and the J gene end by 4 bases; junction bases not matched to a gene: 1. This CDR3 is CASSFGTSGTGELFF. The CDR3 nucleotides are TGTGCCAGCAGCTTTGGGACTAGCGGCACCGGGGAGCTGTTTTTT.

This clonotype was counted only a few times. The chain is built from TRBV19 and TRBJ1-4, with D possibly matching TRBD1 (5 bases). The germline gives CDR1 LNHDA, CDR2 SQIVND (reference sequence). CDR3 length: 13 amino acids. Trimming pared 11 bases from V and 5 bases from J, leaving 15 bases between. CDR3 protein: CAASRQMNEKLFF. CDR3 coding DNA: TGTGCCGCATCAAGACAGATGAATGAAAAACTGTTTTTT. Full variable domain (rest looked up from reference TRBV19 and TRBJ1-4): DGGITQSPKYLFRKEGQNVTLSCEQNLNHDAMYWYRQDPGQGLRLIYYSQIVNDFQKGDIAEGYSVSREKKESFPLTVTSAQKNPTAFYLCAASRQMNEKLFFGSGTQLSVL.

This clonotype has at least ten counts. The chain joins TRBV10-3 to TRBJ2-5; D gene ambiguous. CDR3 size: 15 residues. Trimming removed 0 bases at V and 4 bases at J, with 12 bases between. The germline V gene encodes CDR1 ENHRY and CDR2 SYGVKD. CDR3 region: CAISESTQLGETQYF. The CDR3 DNA reads as TGTGCCATCAGTGAGTCGACACAGTTAGGAGAGACCCAGTACTTC.

This clonotype has a count of ten or more. CDR3 residues: CASSRDYNSPLHF. The CDR3 region has the DNA TGTGCCAGCAGCAGGGATTATAATTCACCCCTCCACTTT. This sequence joins TRBV28 and TRBJ1-6, with a tentative D call TRBD1 (5 bases). Looked up from germline, CDR1 is MDHEN and CDR2 is SYDVKM. V was cut by 6 bases and J by 4 bases, with 7 bases left in between. The CDR3 is 13 residues long.

This clonotype was detected a few times. A much bigger clone sits one base away, suggesting this may be a read error. V gene TRBV29-1 combines with J gene TRBJ1-2; D possibly corresponds to TRBD1 (5 bases). Germline lookup yields CDR1 SQVTM and CDR2 ANQGSEA. CDR3 length equals 14 residues. V was cut by 8 bases and J by 0 bases, with 16 bases left in between. CDR3 coding DNA: TGCAGCACCACTGCCGGGGGGGCTAACTATGGCTACACCTTC. This codes for CSTTAGGANYGYTF.

This sequence joins TRBV4-2 and TRBJ2-3, with D possibly matching TRBD2 (6 bases). Per the germline V gene, CDR1 is LGHNA and CDR2 is YNFKEQ. The CDR3 covers 15 residues. The ends were cut back, 0 bases at V and 2 bases at J, with 9 bases in the middle. CDR3 sequence: CASSQEGLFTDTQYF. CDR3 bases: TGTGCCAGCAGCCAAGAGGGACTTTTCACAGATACGCAGTATTTT.

The chain has TRBV10-3 and TRBJ2-1; 14 nucleotides align to TRBD2. There are 15 residues in the CDR3. The junction had 5 bases not matched to a gene; V was cut back by 6 bases and J by 7 bases. The germline V gene encodes CDR1 ENHRY and CDR2 SYGVKD. The CDR3 loop is CAISPGTSGRNEQFF. Written as DNA, the CDR3 is TGTGCCATCAGCCCCGGGACTAGCGGGAGAAATGAGCAGTTCTTC.

The rearrangement links TRBV20-1 to TRBJ1-5; D is possibly TRBD1 (6 bases). The V end was cut by 0 bases, the J end by 6 bases, with 15 bases between. CDR1 DFQATT and CDR2 SNEGSKA come from the germline V gene (reference sequence). The CDR3 runs to 15 residues. The CDR3 DNA is TGCAGTGCTAGAGATTCCACAGGGTTTGCTCAGCCCCAGCATTTT. This sequence encodes CSARDSTGFAQPQHF.

This clonotype has a count of ten or more. CDR3 region: CASSTGSSYNEQFF. The CDR3 region has the DNA TGTGCCAGCAGTACAGGGTCCTCCTACAATGAGCAGTTCTTC. The gene calls are TRBV6-1 and TRBJ2-1, with D perhaps matching TRBD1 (6 bases). The V end lost 5 bases, the J end lost 0 bases, and 8 bases lay between the germline ends. Looked up from germline, CDR1 is MNHNS and CDR2 is SASEGT. CDR3 length: 14 residues.

A word on this clonotype: Here the CDR3 omits its conserved ending phenylalanine or tryptophan, so a read error is the likely source. This chain uses TRBV19 with TRBJ2-1; 7 bases agree with TRBD1. The CDR3 spans 15 residues. V gave up 2 bases and J gave up 3 bases; unmatched junction bases: 4. Germline V lookup: CDR1 LNHDA, CDR2 SQIVND (reference sequence). CDR3 in DNA: TGTGCCAGTAGTATAACCCGGGACAGCTACAATGAGCAGTTCTCC. It encodes CASSITRDSYNEQFS.